A selection of T cell receptor beta chains follows, all from one sample in a study of cytomegalovirus exposure and HLA in healthy donors. Sequenced by immunoSEQ multiplex PCR; TCRdb stores in-frame clones only, minus some. The sample includes 100,000 to 150,000 clones, 60% to 85% of them seen just once. The sample was PBMCs. These TCRs come from a young woman in good health and CMV-seronegative. Both conserved end residues are part of each CDR3. A D gene is named only where the DNA matches it firmly. Clone size is stated in some rows and not others, as once, few, many or a class when expanded.

>TRBJ2-7|once|TRBV10-1|.
TGCGCCAGCAGTCCCGGGACAACCCGAGAGCAGTACTTC
CASSPGTTREQYF
>TRBJ1-1|.|TRBV9|TRBD1
TGTGCCAGCAGCTCACAGGGGGCCACTGAAGCTTTCTTT
CASSSQGATEAFF
>TRBJ2-7|.|TRBV30|TRBD1
TGTGCCTGGGATTGGGGACAGGGGGAAGGTAGCGAGCAGTACTTC
CAWDWGQGEGSEQYF
>TRBJ2-7|.|TRBV7-2|.
TGTGCCAGCAGCTTAGTCGGGAAGTACGAGCAGTACTTC
CASSLVGKYEQYF
>TRBJ2-5|.|TRBV6-5|TRBD2
TGTGCCAGCAGCCCTAGCGGGAACCAAGAGACCCAGTACTTC
CASSPSGNQETQYF
>TRBJ1-1|once|TRBV5-1|TRBD1
TGCGCCAGCAGCGAGGGGGCACAGATTGAAGCTTTCTTT
CASSEGAQIEAFF
>TRBJ2-2|.|TRBV7-9|.
TGTTCCAGCGCCAGGGGCCGGAACACCGGGGAGCTGTTTTTT
CSSARGRNTGELFF
>TRBJ1-1|once|TRBV18|.
TGTGCCAGCTCACCGATGGGGGCGGATGGCACTGAAGCTTTCTTT
CASSPMGADGTEAFF
>TRBJ1-1|.|TRBV6-6|.
TGTGCCAGCAGTCCCAGGGGAGTGCAAAACACTGAAGCTTTCTTT
CASSPRGVQNTEAFF
>TRBJ1-5|.|TRBV6-5|.
TGTGCCAGCAGTTACTCGAGTCTTCAGCCCCAGCATTTT
CASSYSSLQPQHF
>TRBJ1-3|many|TRBV7-8|TRBD1
TGTGCCAGCAGGGACAGGGACGGCTCTGGAAACACCATATATTTT
CASRDRDGSGNTIYF
>TRBJ1-3|few|TRBV30|.
TGTGCCTGGAGTGATACAGGTTCCTCTGGAAACACCATATATTTT
CAWSDTGSSGNTIYF
>TRBJ2-3|.|TRBV19|.
TGTGCCAGTAGTACCACCCGGGTAGCAGATACGCAGTATTTT
CASSTTRVADTQYF
>TRBJ2-6|.|TRBV5-6|.
TGTGCCAGCAGCTTGGCCGCTGGGGCCAACGTCCTGACTTTC
CASSLAAGANVLTF
>TRBJ2-1|.|TRBV6-1|.
TGTGCCAGCAGGGAGCAGGCGGGCAGGCGTGAGCAGTTCTTC
CASREQAGRREQFF
>TRBJ2-7|.|TRBV29-1|.
TGCAGCGTTGAACTCGGCGGCTACGAGCAGTACTTC
CSVELGGYEQYF
>TRBJ1-1|.|TRBV7-8|.
TGTGCCAGCAGCCGAGGAGTAGCCTCGGGGGGTGAAGCTTTCTTT
CASSRGVASGGEAFF
>TRBJ2-1|few|TRBV27|.
TGTGCCAGCAGTTTCATATCAGGGGACAATGAGCAGTTCTTC
CASSFISGDNEQFF
>TRBJ2-1|once|TRBV6-5|.
TGTGCCAGCACCAAGGGGCCGGACCATGAGCAGTTCTTC
CASTKGPDHEQFF
>TRBJ2-5|.|TRBV2|.
TGTGCCAGCCGAAGCGGCGGGAAGAGAACCCAGTACTTC
CASRSGGKRTQYF
>TRBJ2-5|few|TRBV7-9|.
TGTGCCAGGCCGAGGGAGACCCAGTACTTC
CARPRETQYF
>TRBJ1-1|.|TRBV4-2|.
TGTGCCAGCAGGACGGGTGAGAGGGAGATGAACACTGAAGCTTTCTTT
CASRTGEREMNTEAFF
>TRBJ1-3|.|TRBV5-1|.
TGCGCCAGCAGCCCCATGGCCTCTGGAAACACCATATATTTT
CASSPMASGNTIYF
>TRBJ1-1|.|TRBV19|.
TGTGCCAGTAGTACGGGATCGGCCCTGAAAGCTTTCTTT
CASSTGSALKAFF
>TRBJ1-1|few|TRBV5-1|.
TGCGCCAGCAGCTTGGAGGCGGGGAACACTGAAGCTTTCTTT
CASSLEAGNTEAFF
>TRBJ1-5|.|TRBV4-1|.
TGCGCCAGCAGCGAGACAGTTAATCAGCCCCAGCATTTT
CASSETVNQPQHF
>TRBJ2-7|.|TRBV5-4|TRBD2
TGTGCCAGCAGCTTGGAGAGCGGGAGCTCCTACGAGCAGTACTTC
CASSLESGSSYEQYF
>TRBJ2-1|.|TRBV6-1|.
TGTGCCAGCAGTACCACACCGGGAGTATACAATGAGCAGTTCTTC
CASSTTPGVYNEQFF
>TRBJ2-7|.|TRBV5-6|.
TGTGCCAGCAGCTTACGGGACATCGAGCAGTACTTC
CASSLRDIEQYF
>TRBJ2-3|few|TRBV14|TRBD2
TGTGCCAGCAGCCTGGGACTAGCGGGAGGGCCGACAGATACGCAGTATTTT
CASSLGLAGGPTDTQYF
>TRBJ2-2|.|TRBV7-9|.
TGTGCCAGCAGCGTACTGGAGACTGGAGCGAACACCGGGGAGCTGTTTTTT
CASSVLETGANTGELFF
>TRBJ1-2|.|TRBV5-6|TRBD1
TGTGCCAGCAGCTCTCCCCAGGGACAGGGGGCAAACTATGGCTACACCTTC
CASSSPQGQGANYGYTF
>TRBJ2-3|.|TRBV19|TRBD1
TGTGCCAGTACCGCACAGGGGTCGAGCACAGATACGCAGTATTTT
CASTAQGSSTDTQYF
>TRBJ2-1|.|TRBV9|.
TGTGCCAGCAGCGCTAGGGGATACAATGAGCAGTTCTTC
CASSARGYNEQFF
>TRBJ1-1|.|TRBV30|.
TGTGCCTCACAGCCCATGAACACTGAAGCTTTCTTT
CASQPMNTEAFF
>TRBJ1-4|.|TRBV18|.
TGTGCCAGCTCACCAAGGGGGTCGGGTGAAAAACTGTTTTTT
CASSPRGSGEKLFF
>TRBJ1-1|few|TRBV5-4|.
TGTGCCAGCAGCTTGGGACGTATTAAGGGGCGAGCAGGGACTGAAGCTTTCTTT
CASSLGRIKGRAGTEAFF
>TRBJ2-5|once|TRBV4-1|.
TGCGCCAGCAGCCATCCGGTAAGAGGGGAGACCCAGTACTTC
CASSHPVRGETQYF
>TRBJ2-1|.|TRBV5-8|TRBD1
TGTGCCAGCAGATCGACAGGGGGCACTATTCATTATTCTAATGAGCAGTTCTTC
CASRSTGGTIHYSNEQFF
>TRBJ2-1|.|TRBV13|.
TGTGCCAGCAGCTTAGGGACAGGACAGTTCTTC
CASSLGTGQFF
>TRBJ1-2|.|TRBV11-2|TRBD1
TGTGCCAGCAGTTTCCATGGACAGGGGGCAACGAATGGCTACACCTTC
CASSFHGQGATNGYTF
>TRBJ1-2|.|TRBV10-3|TRBD1
TGTGCCATCAGTGAGAAAGGACAGGGGAACTATGGCTACACCTTC
CAISEKGQGNYGYTF
>TRBJ2-7|.|TRBV30|TRBD2
TGTGCCTGGAGTCCCCCCGGGGAGGGTCGCCCGTACTTC
CAWSPPGEGRPYF
>TRBJ2-2|.|TRBV7-8|.
TGTGCCAGCAGCTTAACAGGGAACACCGGGGAGCTGTTTTTT
CASSLTGNTGELFF
>TRBJ1-5|.|TRBV9|TRBD1
TGTGCCTCACCGAGGGGGCATTTTTGTACCCCCCAGCATTTT
CASPRGHFCTPQHF
>TRBJ2-3|.|TRBV7-9|TRBD2
TGTGCCAGCAGCGCCAGCGGGACTAGCACAGATACGCAGTATTTT
CASSASGTSTDTQYF
>TRBJ1-4|.|TRBV6-1|.
TGTGCCAGCAGTGAAACTGGAGGTCCCGCTGAAAAACTGTTTTTT
CASSETGGPAEKLFF
>TRBJ1-1|.|TRBV7-9|TRBD1
TGTGCCAGCAGCTTAGCGTGGAGTCACAGGGGCACCACTGAAGCTTTCTTT
CASSLAWSHRGTTEAFF
>TRBJ1-3|.|TRBV6-5|.
TGTGCCAGCAGTTCCGGGATCTCTGGAAACACCATATATTTT
CASSSGISGNTIYF
>TRBJ2-5|.|TRBV5-1|TRBD2
TGCGCCAGCAGCCTCAGCGGGAGTGGGGAGACCCAGTACTTC
CASSLSGSGETQYF
>TRBJ2-2|once|TRBV7-2|.
TGTGCCAGCAGCCCATACCTTACTACCGGGGAGCTGTTTTTT
CASSPYLTTGELFF
>TRBJ2-7|.|TRBV25-1|.
TGTGCCAGCAGTCGTGGCAGGTCCTACGAGCAGTACTTC
CASSRGRSYEQYF
>TRBJ2-2|.|TRBV7-9|.
TGTGCCAGCAGCTTATCTTACGGGGCCGGGGAGCTGTTTTTT
CASSLSYGAGELFF
>TRBJ2-7|few|TRBV19|TRBD1
TGTGCCAGTAGTACCTTACCGGGACAGGGCACCTACGAGCAGTACTTC
CASSTLPGQGTYEQYF
>TRBJ2-7|few|TRBV2|.
TGTGCCAGCAGTGAAAGCGGCTACGAGCAGTACTTC
CASSESGYEQYF
>TRBJ2-5|.|TRBV4-1|TRBD2
TGCGCCAGCAGCCAACTAGCGGGACGCCAAGAGACCCAGTACTTC
CASSQLAGRQETQYF
>TRBJ1-1|.|TRBV23-1|.
TGCGCCAGCAGTCAAAAGATTTTGAGACAGGCTGCTGAAGCTTTCTTT
CASSQKILRQAAEAFF